This T cell receptor beta chain was observed in a study of blood T cell repertoires in COVID-19. Study summary: Researchers got acute and convalescent COVID-19 samples from the United States, Italy and Spain. PBMCs, B-cell-depleted T cells, or T cells were the source of the cDNA or gDNA that made up the material.

This clone was found once. This CDR3 is 16 amino acids long. V lost 4 bases and J 5 bases, leaving 19 bases between the germline ends. The germline CDR1 and CDR2 sequences are LGHDT and YNNKEL (reference sequence). Study processing details: Researchers report that nucleated cell counts were estimated from reference gene primer amplification. Here immunoSEQ multiplex PCR was the method, and the copy in TCRdb shows in-frame clones only, minus some. The V and J calls and the clone size are those of that table, but D and trimming were determined from the DNA. This table has roughly 220,000 clones, 84% appearing once.

Material: peripheral blood. The J gene is TRBJ2-3, the V gene TRBV3-1 (or the pseudogene TRBV3-2); maybe TRBD2 (6 bases). The sequence was obtained from a man under 40 with active or convalescent COVID-19. The CDR3 loop is CASSLPASERRDTQYF. CDR3 in DNA: TGTGCCAGCAGCCTGCCGGCTAGCGAGAGAAGAGATACGCAGTATTTT.